This TCR beta chain was sequenced for a study of cytomegalovirus exposure and HLA in healthy donors. Remarks on this clone: Its antigen is not known.

The PCR used 60 Vbeta and 13 Jbeta primers. This table comes from immunoSEQ multiplex PCR, and its TCRdb copy is limited to in-frame clones, with some not included. The sample contains more than 95,000 clones, 60% to 85% of which appear only once. CDR1 and CDR2 (germline): MDHEN, SYDVKM. The CDR3 runs to 13 residues. Trimming removed 7 bases from V and 4 bases from J, with 13 bases in between. Whole-study results and caveats: TCR beta V- and J-gene trimming, according to a later analysis, was linked to a missense DCLRE1C variant.

This TCR came from a male donor in good health and CMV-seronegative. Material: PBMCs. V is TRBV28 and J is TRBJ1-1; unclear D gene. The CDR3 DNA follows: TGTGCCAGCAAAACCCCGGCGGTCACTGAAGCTTTCTTT. Translating it yields CASKTPAVTEAFF.